The clone carrying this T cell receptor beta chain was seen at least ten times. The sample belongs to a study of T cells in Graves' hyperthyroidism and ophthalmopathy. TCR beta CDR3 regions were amplified from RNA transcripts. The HTBI set primed first-round TCR CDR3 RT-PCR. MiXCR, run by TCRdb on the multiplex PCR reads, gives a single entry per CDR3 protein. The table lists over 500,000 distinct CDR3 sequences, roughly a sixth of them singletons, with 25% to 30% in the top ten. Ophthalmopathy patients all had a Clinical Activity Score of at least 3, a NOSPECS grade of at least 4 and disease under 3 months old. Based on clinical symptoms, serum thyroxine and TRAb, thyroid ultrasound and orbital computed tomography, diagnoses were reached. This receptor was identified in a woman under 40 with Graves' ophthalmopathy. The source material was blood.

The CDR3 nucleotides read TGTGCCAGCAGCTCACTCAAGGGGCTCGGAGATCCTGAAGCTTTCTTT. Translating gives CASSSLKGLGDPEAFF. V gene TRBV7-9 combines with J gene TRBJ1-1; a possible D gene is TRBD1 (5 bases). The CDR3 is 16 amino acids. V lost 4 bases to trimming and J lost 6 bases, with 21 bases between them. Germline V gene sequence: CDR1 SEHNR, CDR2 FQNEAQ (reference sequence). The variable domain in full, completed from reference TRBV7-9 and TRBJ1-1, reads DTGVSQNPRHKITKRGQNVTFRCDPISEHNRLYWYRQTLGQGPEFLTYFQNEAQLEKSRLLSDRFSAERPKGSFSTLEIQRTEQGDSAMYLCASSSLKGLGDPEAFFGQGTRLTVV.